This TCR beta chain was recorded in a study of glioma-infiltrating T cells after dendritic cell vaccination. Sequencing used immunoSEQ multiplex PCR; TCRdb keeps in-frame clones, though not all of them. There are around 73,000 clones in the sample; over 70% occur only once, and 2.1% lies in the top ten. The V gene lost 9 bases and the J gene lost 1 base, with 13 bases spanning the gap. Germline V gives CDR1 LNHDA, CDR2 SQIVND (reference sequence). The CDR3 length is 14 residues. This clone has just a few counts. The sequence was obtained from a human donor with glioblastoma. This sequence joins TRBV19 and TRBJ2-1, with a weak D call TRBD2 (6 bases). The sequenced sample was blood, obtained before dendritic cell vaccination. The CDR3 region is CASQRAVSYNEQFF. The CDR3, as DNA: TGTGCCAGCCAGCGGGCCGTATCCTACAATGAGCAGTTCTTC.